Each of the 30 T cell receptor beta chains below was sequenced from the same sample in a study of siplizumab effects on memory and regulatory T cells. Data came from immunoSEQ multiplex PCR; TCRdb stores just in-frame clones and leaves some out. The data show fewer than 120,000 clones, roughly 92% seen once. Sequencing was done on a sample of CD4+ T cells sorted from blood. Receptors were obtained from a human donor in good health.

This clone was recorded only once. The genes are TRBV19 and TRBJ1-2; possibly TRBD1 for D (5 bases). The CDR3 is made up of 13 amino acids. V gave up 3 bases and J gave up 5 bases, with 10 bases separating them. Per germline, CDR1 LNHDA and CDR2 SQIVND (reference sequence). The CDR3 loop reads CASSMRGAYGYTF. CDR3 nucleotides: TGTGCCAGTAGTATGAGGGGCGCGTATGGCTACACCTTC.

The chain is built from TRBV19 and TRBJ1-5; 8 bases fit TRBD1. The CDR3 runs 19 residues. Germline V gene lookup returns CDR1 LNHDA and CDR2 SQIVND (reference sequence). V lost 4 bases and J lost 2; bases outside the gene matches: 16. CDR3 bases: TGTGCCAGTAGTACCCGGGGGACAGGAACGATGACGGGCAATCAGCCCCAGCATTTT. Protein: CASSTRGTGTMTGNQPQHF.

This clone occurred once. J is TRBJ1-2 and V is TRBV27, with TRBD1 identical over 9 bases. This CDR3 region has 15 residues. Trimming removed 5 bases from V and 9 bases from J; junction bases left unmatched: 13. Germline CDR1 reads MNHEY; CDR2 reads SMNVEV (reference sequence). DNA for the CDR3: TGTGCCAGCAGTCCGTACCGGGACAGGGTGGCTAGCTACACCTTC. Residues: CASSPYRDRVASYTF.

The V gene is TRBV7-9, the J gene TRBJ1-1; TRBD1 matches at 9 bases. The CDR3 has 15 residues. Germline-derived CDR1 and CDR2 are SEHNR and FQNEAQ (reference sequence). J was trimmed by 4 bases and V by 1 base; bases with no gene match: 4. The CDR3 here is CASSLGTGVGTEAFF. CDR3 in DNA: TGTGCCAGCAGCTTAGGGACAGGGGTGGGCACTGAAGCTTTCTTT.

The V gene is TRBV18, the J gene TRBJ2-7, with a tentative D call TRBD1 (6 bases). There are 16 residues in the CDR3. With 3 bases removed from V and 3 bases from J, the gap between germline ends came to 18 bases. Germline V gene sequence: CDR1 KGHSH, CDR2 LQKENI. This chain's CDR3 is CASSPGQKLVRYEQYF. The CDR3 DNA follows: TGTGCCAGCTCACCTGGACAGAAGCTGGTCCGCTACGAGCAGTACTTC.

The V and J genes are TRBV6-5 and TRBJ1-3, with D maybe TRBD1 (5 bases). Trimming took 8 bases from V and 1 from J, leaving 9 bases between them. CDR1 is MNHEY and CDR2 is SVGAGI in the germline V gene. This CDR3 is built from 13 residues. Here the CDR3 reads CASRGLSGNTIYF. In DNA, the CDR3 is TGTGCCAGCCGGGGACTTTCTGGAAACACCATATATTTT.

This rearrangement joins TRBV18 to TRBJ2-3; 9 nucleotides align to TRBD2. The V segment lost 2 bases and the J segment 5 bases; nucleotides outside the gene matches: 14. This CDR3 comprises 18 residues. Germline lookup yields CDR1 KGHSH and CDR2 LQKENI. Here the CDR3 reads CASSPFYGGRASGDTQYF. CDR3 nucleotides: TGTGCCAGCTCACCATTTTATGGCGGGAGGGCCTCGGGAGATACGCAGTATTTT.

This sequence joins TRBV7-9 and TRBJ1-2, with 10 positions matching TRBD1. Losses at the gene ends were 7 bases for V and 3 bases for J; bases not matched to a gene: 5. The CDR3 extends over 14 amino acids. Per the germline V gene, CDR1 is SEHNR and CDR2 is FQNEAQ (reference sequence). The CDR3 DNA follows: TGTGCCAGCATGCGGACAGGGGGGGACTATGGCTACACCTTC. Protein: CASMRTGGDYGYTF.

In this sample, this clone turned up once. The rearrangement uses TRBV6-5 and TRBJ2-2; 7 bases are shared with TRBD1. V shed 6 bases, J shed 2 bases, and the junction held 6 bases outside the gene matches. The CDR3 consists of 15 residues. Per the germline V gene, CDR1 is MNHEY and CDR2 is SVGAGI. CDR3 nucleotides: TGTGCCAGCAGAGACCGGGACAGAAACACCGGGGAGCTGTTTTTT. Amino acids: CASRDRDRNTGELFF.

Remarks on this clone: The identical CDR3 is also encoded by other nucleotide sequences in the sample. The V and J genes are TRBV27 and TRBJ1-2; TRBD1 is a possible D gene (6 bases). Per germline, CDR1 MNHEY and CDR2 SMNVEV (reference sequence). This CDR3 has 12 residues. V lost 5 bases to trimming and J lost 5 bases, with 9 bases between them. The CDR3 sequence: CASSLQGYGYTF. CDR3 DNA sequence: TGTGCCAGCAGTCTACAGGGATATGGCTACACCTTC.

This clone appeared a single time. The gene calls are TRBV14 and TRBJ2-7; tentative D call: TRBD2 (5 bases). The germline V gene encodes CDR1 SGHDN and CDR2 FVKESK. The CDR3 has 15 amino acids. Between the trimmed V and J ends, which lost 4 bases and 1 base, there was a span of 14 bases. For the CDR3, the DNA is TGTGCCAGCAGCCGCCTGGAGGTTATTTCCTACGAGCAGTACTTC. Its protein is CASSRLEVISYEQYF.

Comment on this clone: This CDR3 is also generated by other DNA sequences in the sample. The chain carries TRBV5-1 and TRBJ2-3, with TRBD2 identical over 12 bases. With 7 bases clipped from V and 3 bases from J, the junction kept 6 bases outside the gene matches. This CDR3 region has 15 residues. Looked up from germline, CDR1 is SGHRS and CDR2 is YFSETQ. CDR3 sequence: CASSLAGGPTDTQYF. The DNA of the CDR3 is TGCGCCAGCTCGCTAGCGGGAGGGCCGACAGATACGCAGTATTTT.

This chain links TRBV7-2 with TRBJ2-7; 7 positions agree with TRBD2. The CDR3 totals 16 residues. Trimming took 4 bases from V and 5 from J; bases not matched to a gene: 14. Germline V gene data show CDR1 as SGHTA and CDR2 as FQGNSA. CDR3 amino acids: CASSWLTSPVVHEQYF. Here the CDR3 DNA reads TGTGCCAGCAGCTGGTTGACTAGCCCGGTCGTCCACGAGCAGTACTTC.

The CDR3 region is CASSLGGLGSYNEQFF. As DNA, the CDR3 is TGCGCCAGCAGCTTAGGAGGGTTGGGGTCCTACAATGAGCAGTTCTTC. The chain joins TRBV5-1 to TRBJ2-1; tentatively, D is TRBD2 (6 bases). Germline values: CDR1 SGHRS, CDR2 YFSETQ. With 2 bases removed from V and 1 base from J, the gap between germline ends came to 13 bases. The CDR3 loop spans 16 amino acids.

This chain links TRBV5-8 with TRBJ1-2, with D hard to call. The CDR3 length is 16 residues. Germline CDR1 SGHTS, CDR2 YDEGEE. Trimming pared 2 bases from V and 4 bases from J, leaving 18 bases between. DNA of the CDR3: TGTGCCAGCAGCTTTAATTTGCGATTCGGGGTCTATGGCTACACCTTC. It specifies CASSFNLRFGVYGYTF.

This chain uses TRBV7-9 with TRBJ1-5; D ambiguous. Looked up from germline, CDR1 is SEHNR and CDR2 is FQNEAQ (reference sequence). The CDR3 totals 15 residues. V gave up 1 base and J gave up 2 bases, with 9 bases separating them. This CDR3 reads CASSLGGSGNQPQHF. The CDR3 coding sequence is TGTGCCAGCAGCTTAGGAGGGTCGGGCAATCAGCCCCAGCATTTT.

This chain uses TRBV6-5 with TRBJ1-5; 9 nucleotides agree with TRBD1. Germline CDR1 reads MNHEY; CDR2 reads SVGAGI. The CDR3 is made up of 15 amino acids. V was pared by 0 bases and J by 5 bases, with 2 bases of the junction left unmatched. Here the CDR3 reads CASSYSRTGDQPQHF. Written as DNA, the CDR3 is TGTGCCAGCAGTTACTCTCGGACAGGGGATCAGCCCCAGCATTTT.

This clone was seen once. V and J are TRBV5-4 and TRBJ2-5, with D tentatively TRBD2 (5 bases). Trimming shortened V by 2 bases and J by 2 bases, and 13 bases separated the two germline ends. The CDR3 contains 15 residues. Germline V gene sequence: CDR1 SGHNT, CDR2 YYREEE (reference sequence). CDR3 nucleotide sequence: TGTGCCAGCAGCTTAACCAAAGGGAGACAAGAGACCCAGTACTTC. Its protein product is CASSLTKGRQETQYF.

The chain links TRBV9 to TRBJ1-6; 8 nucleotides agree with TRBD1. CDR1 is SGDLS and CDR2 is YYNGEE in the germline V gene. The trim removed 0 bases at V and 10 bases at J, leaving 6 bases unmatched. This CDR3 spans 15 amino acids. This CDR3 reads CASSVDFQGASPLHF. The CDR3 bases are TGTGCCAGCAGCGTAGACTTCCAGGGGGCCTCACCCCTCCACTTT.

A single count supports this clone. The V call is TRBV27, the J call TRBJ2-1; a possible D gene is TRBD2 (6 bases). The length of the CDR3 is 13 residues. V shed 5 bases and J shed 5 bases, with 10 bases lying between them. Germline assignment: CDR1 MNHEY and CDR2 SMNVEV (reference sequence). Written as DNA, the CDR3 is TGTGCCAGCAGTATGGGACTCAACAATGAGCAGTTCTTC. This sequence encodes CASSMGLNNEQFF.

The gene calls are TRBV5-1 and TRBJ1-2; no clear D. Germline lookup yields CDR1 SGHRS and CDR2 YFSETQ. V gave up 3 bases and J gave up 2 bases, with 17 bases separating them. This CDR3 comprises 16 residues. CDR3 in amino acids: CASSSGRVWENYGYTF. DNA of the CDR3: TGCGCCAGCAGCTCGGGTCGGGTGTGGGAAAACTATGGCTACACCTTC.

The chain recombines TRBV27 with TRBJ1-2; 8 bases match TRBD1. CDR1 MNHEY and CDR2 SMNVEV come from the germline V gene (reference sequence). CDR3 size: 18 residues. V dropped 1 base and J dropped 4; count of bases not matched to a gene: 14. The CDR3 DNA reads TGTGCCAGCAGTTTATTGGTCGGACAGGGAGGCCCACGCTATGGCTACACCTTC. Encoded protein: CASSLLVGQGGPRYGYTF.

In nucleotides, the CDR3 is TGTGCCAGCAGTGGGGACAGGGCCGCCCTAGGCTATGGCTACACCTTC. Its protein product is CASSGDRAALGYGYTF. The chain links TRBV6-1 to TRBJ1-2; 9 bases line up with TRBD1. V was pared by 4 bases and J by 4 bases, with 10 bases of the junction left unmatched. The CDR3 totals 16 residues. The germline CDR1 and CDR2 sequences are MNHNS and SASEGT.

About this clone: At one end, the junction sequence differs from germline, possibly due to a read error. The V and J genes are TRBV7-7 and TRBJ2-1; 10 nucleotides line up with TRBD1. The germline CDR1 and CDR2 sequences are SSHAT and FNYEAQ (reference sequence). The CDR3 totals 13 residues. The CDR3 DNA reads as TGTGCTAGCAGCCCAGCCCCGGGACAGGGGATTGTCTTC. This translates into CASSPAPGQGIVF.

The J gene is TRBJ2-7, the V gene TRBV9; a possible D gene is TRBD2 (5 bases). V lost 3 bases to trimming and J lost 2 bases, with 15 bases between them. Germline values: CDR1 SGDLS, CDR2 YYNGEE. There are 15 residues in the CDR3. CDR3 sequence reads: CASSAPGGSAYEQYF. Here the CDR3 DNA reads TGTGCCAGCAGCGCCCCGGGCGGGTCCGCCTACGAGCAGTACTTC. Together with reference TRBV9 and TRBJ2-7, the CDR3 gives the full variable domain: DSGVTQTPKHLITATGQRVTLRCSPRSGDLSVYWYQQSLDQGLQFLIQYYNGEERAKGNILERFSAQQFPDLHSELNLSSLELGDSALYFCASSAPGGSAYEQYFGPGTRLTVT.

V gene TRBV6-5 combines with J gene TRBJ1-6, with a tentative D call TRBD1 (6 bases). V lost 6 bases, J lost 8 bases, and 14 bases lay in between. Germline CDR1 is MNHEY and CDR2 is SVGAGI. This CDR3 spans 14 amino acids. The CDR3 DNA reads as TGTGCCAGCAGAACCGGGACAAAATATTCACCCCTCCACTTT. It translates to CASRTGTKYSPLHF.

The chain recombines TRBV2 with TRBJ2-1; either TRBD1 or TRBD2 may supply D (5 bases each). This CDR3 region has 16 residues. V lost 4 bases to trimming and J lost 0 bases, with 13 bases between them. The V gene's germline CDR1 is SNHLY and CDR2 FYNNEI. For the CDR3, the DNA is TGTGCCAGCAGTGTATCAGGGAGTAACTCCTACAATGAGCAGTTCTTC. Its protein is CASSVSGSNSYNEQFF.

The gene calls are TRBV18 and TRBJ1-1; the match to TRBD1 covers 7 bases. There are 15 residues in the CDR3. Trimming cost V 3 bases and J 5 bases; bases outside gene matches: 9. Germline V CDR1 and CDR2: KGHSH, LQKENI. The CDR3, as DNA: TGTGCCAGCTCACCCCCCAACAGGGGTGGAACTGAAGCTTTCTTT. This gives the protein CASSPPNRGGTEAFF.

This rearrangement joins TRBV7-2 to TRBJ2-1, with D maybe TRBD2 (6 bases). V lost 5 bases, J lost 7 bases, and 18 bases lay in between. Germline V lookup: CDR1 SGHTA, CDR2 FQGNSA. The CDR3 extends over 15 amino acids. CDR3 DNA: TGTGCCAGCAGCCCTCTCGGGCTAGCGCGGAATGAGCAGTTCTTC. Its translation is CASSPLGLARNEQFF.

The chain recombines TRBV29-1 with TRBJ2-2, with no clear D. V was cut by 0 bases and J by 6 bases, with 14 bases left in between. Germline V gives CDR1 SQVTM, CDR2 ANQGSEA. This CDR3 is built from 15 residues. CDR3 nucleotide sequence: TGCAGCGTTGAAGACGTCCGCAGTGGTGCCGGGGAGCTGTTTTTT. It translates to CSVEDVRSGAGELFF.